The present TCR beta chain was sequenced within a study of T cells in Graves' hyperthyroidism and ophthalmopathy. General study findings and limits: Ophthalmopathy onset followed model prediction by a median roughly 6 months.

In its sample, this clonotype was seen many times. Its antigen is undetermined. The CDR3 regions of TCR beta were amplified from RNA transcripts. Using the HTBI primer set, a first-round RT-PCR was run on the TCR CDR3. TCRdb independently ran MiXCR on the multiplex PCR reads; one entry per CDR3 protein. The sample has over 300,000 distinct CDR3 sequences; roughly 14% are singletons. The V and J ends lost 4 bases and 2 bases respectively, with 8 bases between them. The V gene's germline CDR1 is LGHDT and CDR2 YNNKEL (reference sequence). The CDR3 is 13 amino acids. This sequence originates from a woman aged 60-75 years with Graves' hyperthyroidism. Sequenced sample: blood. This chain links TRBV3-1 with TRBJ2-5, with D possibly matching TRBD2 (5 bases). This CDR3 is CASSPAVQETQYF. CDR3 coding DNA: TGTGCCAGCAGCCCAGCGGTTCAAGAGACCCAGTACTTC.